The 21 T cell receptor beta chains listed next were all sequenced from one sample in a study of T cells in localized non-small cell lung cancer. TCRdb's table, derived via immunoSEQ multiplex PCR, lists solely in-frame clones and lacks some. Here the sample spans approximately 3,000 clones, approximately 20% being singletons. The sample here was lung tumor tissue, taken before any cancer treatment. The receptors stem from a female donor older than 55 with stage II lung adenocarcinoma.

This clone is medium-sized (0.01 to 0.1%) by share. The CDR3 DNA is TGTGCCATCCCTGGTAGGGGACAGGGGGCGAGGGAGACCCAGTACTTC. This gives the protein CAIPGRGQGARETQYF. V gene TRBV6-8 combines with J gene TRBJ2-5; TRBD1 matches at 12 bases. The CDR3 consists of 16 residues. V dropped 10 bases and J dropped 5; count of bases not matched to a gene: 14. The germline V gene encodes CDR1 MNHGY and CDR2 SAAAGT.

The chain employs TRBV11-3 and TRBJ2-6; D may correspond to TRBD1 or TRBD2 (5 bases each). Trimming left V 4 bases short and J 4 bases short, with 11 bases between. Germline CDR1 SGHNT, CDR2 YENEEA. The CDR3 contains 15 residues. DNA of the CDR3: TGTGCCAGCAGCTCCCGAGGGGTCGGGGCCAACGTCCTGACTTTC. Protein product: CASSSRGVGANVLTF.

This clone is medium-sized in the sample. This chain uses TRBV11-3 with TRBJ1-2; D remains ambiguous. The ends were cut back, 5 bases at V and 4 bases at J, with 17 bases in the middle. The CDR3 spans 15 residues. Germline V gives CDR1 SGHNT, CDR2 YENEEA. Here the CDR3 DNA reads TGTGCCAGCAGCCCCGAGGCCAGCTCGGGCTATGGCTACACCTTC. Translated: CASSPEASSGYGYTF. The full variable domain, its missing parts supplied by reference TRBV11-3 and TRBJ1-2, is EAGVVQSPRYKIIEKKQPVAFWCNPISGHNTLYWYLQNLGQGPELLIRYENEEAVDDSQLPKDRFSAERLKGVDSTLKIQPAELGDSAVYLCASSPEASSGYGYTFGSGTRLTVV.

This clone turned up a few times. V usage is TRBV11-3 and J usage is TRBJ2-6, with 7 bases lining up with TRBD1. The CDR3 length is 16 residues. V lost 5 bases, J lost 4 bases, and 8 bases stayed unmatched. Germline CDR1 is SGHNT and CDR2 is YENEEA. For the CDR3, the DNA is TGTGCCAGCAGCCCGAGGGGGACAGTCGGGGCCAACGTCCTGACTTTC. Protein product: CASSPRGTVGANVLTF.

The gene calls are TRBV25-1 and TRBJ2-7; the match to TRBD1 covers 7 bases. From germline, CDR1 is MGHDK and CDR2 SYGVNS. The CDR3 is 16 amino acids. J was trimmed by 1 base and V by 0 bases; bases with no gene match: 6. The CDR3 loop is CASSEYLETGSYEQYF. The DNA for the CDR3 is TGTGCCAGCAGTGAATATTTGGAGACAGGGTCCTACGAGCAGTACTTC.

This clone is labeled as medium-sized. As DNA, the CDR3 is TGTGCCAGCAGTAACAGGGGGTCCGAGCAGTACTTC. Translated: CASSNRGSEQYF. This rearrangement joins TRBV6-8 to TRBJ2-7; 8 bases are shared with TRBD1. Germline-derived CDR1 and CDR2 are MNHGY and SAAAGT. The trim removed 5 bases at V and 6 bases at J, leaving 3 bases unmatched. CDR3 length equals 12 residues.

This clone has more than one count but fewer than ten. The V gene is TRBV4-1, the J gene TRBJ2-7; D perhaps matches TRBD2 (5 bases). V was trimmed by 7 bases and J by 5 bases, leaving 21 bases between them. The CDR3 loop spans 15 amino acids. Germline loops: CDR1 MGHRA, CDR2 YSYEKL. This chain's CDR3 is CASTASGKMMDEQYF. Written as DNA, the CDR3 is TGCGCCAGCACCGCGTCGGGGAAAATGATGGACGAGCAGTACTTC.

The V call is TRBV10-2, the J call TRBJ1-2; TRBD1 agrees at 7 bases. Germline V gives CDR1 WSHSY, CDR2 SAAADI. The V and J ends lost 7 bases and 4 bases, in that order; junction bases with no gene match: 15. The CDR3 has 16 residues. The CDR3 here is CASTFSTGVSGYGYTF. Written as DNA, the CDR3 is TGCGCCAGCACCTTTTCTACAGGGGTTAGTGGCTATGGCTACACCTTC.

This clone has a handful of counts. CDR3 sequence: CASSSGLAGGLGELFF. In nucleotides, the CDR3 is TGTGCCAGCAGCTCCGGACTAGCGGGAGGTCTCGGGGAGCTGTTTTTT. This chain links TRBV11-3 with TRBJ2-2, with 14 positions matching TRBD2. The ends lost 4 bases at V and 7 bases at J; junction bases unmatched: 5. The CDR3 has 16 amino acids. Germline CDR1 and CDR2: SGHNT and YENEEA.

This chain uses TRBV5-1 with TRBJ2-3; the match to TRBD1 covers 10 bases. V was clipped by 0 bases and J by 4 bases; unmatched bases: 5. CDR3 size: 16 residues. CDR1 is SGHRS and CDR2 is YFSETQ in the germline V gene. The CDR3 coding sequence is TGCGCCAGCAGCTTGGATCCGGGACAGGGGTCAGATACGCAGTATTTT. This gives the protein CASSLDPGQGSDTQYF.

This clone is labeled as medium-sized. The chain employs TRBV11-3 and TRBJ2-2; the D gene is possibly TRBD2 (6 bases). Trimming stripped 4 bases from V and 0 bases from J, with 15 bases between. The germline CDR1 and CDR2 sequences are SGHNT and YENEEA. The CDR3 is 17 amino acids. CDR3 coding DNA: TGTGCCAGCAGCTGGCAGGAGGGACCTACGAACACCGGGGAGCTGTTTTTT. It encodes CASSWQEGPTNTGELFF.

This clone rates as medium-sized. CDR3 residues: CASSEARTEQYF. DNA for the CDR3: TGTGCCAGCAGTGAAGCTAGAACCGAGCAGTACTTC. The chain uses TRBV6-1 and TRBJ2-7; D is unresolved. The V gene lost 0 bases and the J gene lost 6 bases, with 6 bases spanning the gap. CDR3 length equals 12 residues. Germline CDR1 and CDR2: MNHNS and SASEGT.

This clone was counted a few times. V gene TRBV11-3 combines with J gene TRBJ2-3, with 11 bases matching TRBD2. This CDR3 is built from 17 residues. V gave up 3 bases and J gave up 0 bases; unmatched junction bases: 5. Per germline, CDR1 SGHNT and CDR2 YENEEA. This CDR3 reads CASSFGTSGWSTDTQYF. Written as DNA, the CDR3 is TGTGCCAGCAGCTTTGGGACTAGCGGTTGGAGCACAGATACGCAGTATTTT.

This clone qualifies as medium-sized (0.01 to 0.1%). This sequence joins TRBV11-3 and TRBJ2-3; the D gene is possibly TRBD1 (6 bases). This CDR3 has 17 residues. With 2 bases removed from V and 4 bases from J, the gap between germline ends came to 19 bases. Germline V gene lookup returns CDR1 SGHNT and CDR2 YENEEA. This CDR3 is CASSLTAGQQRADTQYF. The CDR3 nucleotides are TGTGCCAGCAGCTTAACGGCCGGACAGCAGAGGGCAGATACGCAGTATTTT.

V and J are TRBV19 and TRBJ2-3; the match to TRBD2 covers 7 bases. The CDR3 totals 14 residues. CDR1 and CDR2 from the germline V gene are LNHDA and SQIVND (reference sequence). V lost 7 bases, J lost 5 bases, and 9 bases stayed unmatched. The CDR3 spells CASKAGAERDTQYF. Here the CDR3 DNA reads TGTGCCAGTAAGGCGGGAGCGGAGCGAGATACGCAGTATTTT.

This chain connects TRBV28 to TRBJ1-1; D remains ambiguous. This CDR3 has 13 amino acids. CDR1 MDHEN and CDR2 SYDVKM come from the germline V gene. V shed 5 bases and J shed 6 bases, with 13 bases lying between them. The CDR3 DNA follows: TGTGCCAGCAGTCCCTGGCCCCCGCCTGAAGCTTTCTTT. Its protein is CASSPWPPPEAFF.

The rearrangement joins TRBV5-1 to TRBJ1-3, with D possibly matching TRBD1 (5 bases). The CDR3 covers 14 residues. Trimming stripped 4 bases from V and 5 bases from J, with 13 bases between. The germline V gene has CDR1 SGHRS and CDR2 YFSETQ. The CDR3 coding sequence is TGCGCCAGCAGCCCATCGACAGAGAGAAACACCATATATTTT. The encoded protein is CASSPSTERNTIYF.

The V call is TRBV6-8, the J call TRBJ2-2, with TRBD2 matching over 7 bases. Unmatched junction bases numbered 11, after V lost 5 bases and J lost 5 bases. Germline CDR1 and CDR2: MNHGY and SAAAGT. The CDR3 covers 16 residues. In DNA form, the CDR3 reads TGTGCCAGCAGTGTGGAGGGAGGGAGGGGTACCGGGGAGCTGTTTTTT. It yields the protein CASSVEGGRGTGELFF.

This chain joins TRBV6-8 and TRBJ1-2; D is undetermined. The germline V and J ends were trimmed by 7 bases and 8 bases, with 17 bases remaining between them. Germline CDR1 reads MNHGY; CDR2 reads SAAAGT. The CDR3 covers 13 residues. This CDR3 reads CASTKWRFEGYTF. The CDR3 nucleotides read TGTGCCAGCACCAAATGGCGATTTGAAGGCTACACCTTC.

This clone counts as medium-sized (0.01 to 0.1%). The chain has TRBV11-3 and TRBJ2-5; D could derive from TRBD1 or TRBD2 (7 bases each). CDR1 is SGHNT, CDR2 YENEEA, per germline. V dropped 6 bases and J dropped 4 bases, with 18 bases sitting between them. CDR3 length: 15 residues. The CDR3 DNA follows: TGTGCCAGCAGTAGGGGGGGGACAGCCCGAGAGACCCAGTACTTC. It is translated as CASSRGGTARETQYF.

In its sample, this clone is medium-sized. The CDR3 is CASSSGATDTQYF. The CDR3 DNA reads TGTGCCAGCAGTTCCGGGGCCACAGATACGCAGTATTTT. The chain links TRBV6-8 to TRBJ2-3; D possibly matches TRBD1 or TRBD2 (5 bases each). Germline V gene sequence: CDR1 MNHGY, CDR2 SAAAGT. The length of the CDR3 is 13 residues. V lost 4 bases and J lost 2, with 7 bases in between.